These 27 T cell receptor beta chains were all obtained from the same sample, sequenced in a study of early stage breast cancer tumors. Some clones are missing from TCRdb's copy, which holds only in-frame ones; the method was immunoSEQ multiplex PCR. This table has about 63,000 clones, about three quarters appearing once. Specimen: blood. The receptor source for this set is a person under 45 with breast cancer.

V and J are TRBV28 and TRBJ2-2; no clear D gene. Germline V gene sequence: CDR1 MDHEN, CDR2 SYDVKM. V shed 2 bases and J shed 3 bases, with 4 bases lying between them. This CDR3 region has 13 residues. CDR3 residues: CASSLMDTGELFF. CDR3 in DNA: TGTGCCAGCAGTTTAATGGACACCGGGGAGCTGTTTTTT.

The V and J genes are TRBV5-4 and TRBJ1-3; D not certain. This CDR3 is 15 amino acids long. CDR1 is SGHNT and CDR2 is YYREEE in the germline V gene (reference sequence). V dropped 4 bases and J dropped 0 bases, with 11 bases sitting between them. CDR3 sequence: CASSPDGRSGNTIYF. DNA of the CDR3: TGTGCCAGCAGCCCAGACGGACGCTCTGGAAACACCATATATTTT.

By share of the sample, this clone is medium-sized (0.01 to 0.1%). J is TRBJ2-7 and V is TRBV13; the match to TRBD2 covers 11 bases. This CDR3 spans 15 amino acids. From germline, CDR1 is PRHDT and CDR2 FYEKMQ (reference sequence). V lost 1 base, J lost 2 bases, and 1 base stayed unmatched. CDR3 protein: CASSLETSGTYEQYF. The DNA of the CDR3 is TGTGCCAGCAGCTTAGAGACTAGCGGGACCTACGAGCAGTACTTC.

The chain links TRBV6-5 to TRBJ1-5; D is possibly TRBD1 (5 bases). This CDR3 is built from 14 residues. The V gene's germline CDR1 is MNHEY and CDR2 SVGAGI. Trimming stripped 5 bases from V and 4 bases from J, with 12 bases between. CDR3 loop: CASSGRQQNQPQHF. The CDR3 DNA follows: TGTGCCAGCAGTGGCAGACAGCAAAATCAGCCCCAGCATTTT.

This clone appeared a few times. Its ends do not fully match the called genes, so a read error is possible. The CDR3 bases are TGTGCTAGCAGCCAGGGCCCGAACACCGGGGAGCTGTTTTTT. Translating gives CASSQGPNTGELFF. This chain links TRBV7-7 with TRBJ2-2; TRBD1 might be the D (5 bases). Looked up from germline, CDR1 is SSHAT and CDR2 is FNYEAQ (reference sequence). The CDR3 sequence is 14 residues long. The whole variable domain, filled in from reference TRBV7-7 and TRBJ2-2, reads GAGVSQSPRYKVTKRGQDVTLRCDPISSHATLYWYQQALGQGPEFLTYFNYEAQPDKSGLPSDRFSAERPEGSISTLTIQRTEQRDSAMYRCASSQGPNTGELFFGEGSRLTVL.

The rearrangement joins TRBV7-8 to TRBJ2-2; perhaps TRBD2 as D (5 bases). V lost 5 bases, J lost 5 bases, and 24 bases lay in between. There are 18 residues in the CDR3. Germline CDR1 SGHVS, CDR2 FQNEAQ. CDR3 in DNA: TGTGCCAGCAGCCCCCCCCCTCTAGCTCTAACTGGAACCGGGGAGCTGTTTTTT. Residues: CASSPPPLALTGTGELFF.

V gene TRBV20-1 combines with J gene TRBJ1-1; no clear D gene. The CDR3 is 11 amino acids. The germline V gene encodes CDR1 DFQATT and CDR2 SNEGSKA (reference sequence). Trimming removed 6 bases from V and 6 bases from J, with 11 bases in between. In nucleotides, the CDR3 is TGCAGTGCGAGTAGGGTGGCTGAAGCTTTCTTT. Protein: CSASRVAEAFF.

V and J are TRBV19 and TRBJ2-1; 14 bases are shared with TRBD2. V lost 5 bases to trimming and J lost 7 bases; unmatched junction nucleotides: 4. CDR1 and CDR2 from the germline V gene are LNHDA and SQIVND (reference sequence). The CDR3 is 15 amino acids. The CDR3 loop reads CASSVRTSGRNEQFF. The DNA of the CDR3 is TGTGCCAGTAGTGTCCGGACTAGCGGGAGGAATGAGCAGTTCTTC.

J is TRBJ1-1 and V is TRBV7-8; TRBD1 might be the D (5 bases). V was pared by 4 bases and J by 4 bases, with 10 bases between. This CDR3 comprises 13 residues. Germline V lookup: CDR1 SGHVS, CDR2 FQNEAQ. CDR3 amino acids: CASSSRRGTEAFF. CDR3 DNA: TGTGCCAGCAGCTCCCGGAGGGGCACTGAAGCTTTCTTT.

The chain links TRBV30 to TRBJ1-4; TRBD1 matches 9 bases. This CDR3 has 15 amino acids. The J segment lost 6 bases and the V segment lost 1 base, leaving 6 bases of the junction unmatched. Germline CDR1 and CDR2: GTSNPN and SVGIG (reference sequence). Written as DNA, the CDR3 is TGTGCCTGGAGTGGGGACAGGGCGGTCGATGAAAAACTGTTTTTT. Amino acids: CAWSGDRAVDEKLFF.

This rearrangement joins TRBV2 to TRBJ2-1; D uncertain. The germline V gene has CDR1 SNHLY and CDR2 FYNNEI. Trimming took 7 bases from V and 5 from J, leaving 12 bases between them. The CDR3 has 13 residues. The CDR3 protein is CASTFTSDNEQFF. CDR3 in DNA: TGTGCCAGCACGTTCACTTCAGACAATGAGCAGTTCTTC.

The chain recombines TRBV6-6 with TRBJ2-1, with D hard to call. The germline CDR1 and CDR2 sequences are MNHNY and SVGAGI (reference sequence). Trimming removed 5 bases from V and 7 bases from J, with 12 bases in between. There are 13 residues in the CDR3. CDR3 DNA: TGTGCCAGCAGTACCCAACCTGGAAATGAGCAGTTCTTC. It translates to CASSTQPGNEQFF.

The J gene is TRBJ1-2, the V gene TRBV18; D might be TRBD1 (5 bases). Trimming removed 2 bases from V and 5 bases from J, with 18 bases in between. The CDR3 covers 16 residues. Looked up from germline, CDR1 is KGHSH and CDR2 is LQKENI. The CDR3 DNA reads TGTGCCAGCTCACCAGAGGCTTTTTCGGGGGTGTATGGCTACACCTTC. Protein product: CASSPEAFSGVYGYTF.

V and J are TRBV13 and TRBJ2-1, with 8 bases aligning to TRBD1. This CDR3 has 17 amino acids. The V segment lost 0 bases and the J segment 2 bases; nucleotides outside the gene matches: 6. The germline gives CDR1 PRHDT, CDR2 FYEKMQ (reference sequence). CDR3 region: CASSLGNRGSPYNEQFF. CDR3 coding DNA: TGTGCCAGCAGCTTAGGTAACAGGGGGAGCCCCTACAATGAGCAGTTCTTC.

V is TRBV9 and J is TRBJ2-7, with 10 positions matching TRBD2. Germline CDR1 is SGDLS and CDR2 is YYNGEE. Germline trimming cut 4 bases from V and 3 bases from J; bases unmatched to any gene: 4. This CDR3 spans 14 amino acids. The CDR3 sequence is CASSNSSGSYEQYF. The CDR3 DNA follows: TGTGCCAGCAGCAACTCTAGCGGGAGCTACGAGCAGTACTTC.

The rearrangement links TRBV7-8 to TRBJ2-1; 8 bases fit TRBD2. V gave up 4 bases and J gave up 5 bases; unmatched junction bases: 7. The CDR3 sequence is 15 residues long. Germline values: CDR1 SGHVS, CDR2 FQNEAQ. The CDR3 region is CASSSSGTRNNEQFF. For the CDR3, the DNA is TGTGCCAGCAGCTCGTCCGGGACTAGGAACAATGAGCAGTTCTTC.

V usage is TRBV18 and J usage is TRBJ1-5; no clear D. The ends were cut back, 2 bases at V and 0 bases at J, with 8 bases in the middle. The CDR3 loop spans 15 amino acids. CDR1 and CDR2 from the germline V gene are KGHSH and LQKENI. The CDR3 sequence is CASSPERLSNQPQHF. The CDR3 DNA is TGTGCCAGCTCACCAGAAAGGCTTAGCAATCAGCCCCAGCATTTT.

The chain carries TRBV9 and TRBJ1-1; possible D gene TRBD1, 5 bases. The CDR3 has 12 amino acids. Trimming took 0 bases from V and 6 from J, leaving 6 bases between them. The germline CDR1 and CDR2 sequences are SGDLS and YYNGEE. In nucleotides, the CDR3 is TGTGCCAGCAGCGTAGTAGGGGCTGAAGCTTTCTTT. It translates to CASSVVGAEAFF.

The V and J genes are TRBV5-3 and TRBJ1-1, with D unresolved. TRBV5-3 is treated as an ORF (open reading frame) with a function not yet certain. The V and J ends lost 4 bases and 7 bases respectively, with 17 bases between them. The CDR3 runs to 14 residues. CDR3 region: CARSPLRNAIEAFF. CDR3 DNA: TGTGCCAGAAGCCCCTTAAGGAACGCCATTGAAGCTTTCTTT.

The chain employs TRBV10-3 and TRBJ2-7; D remains ambiguous. Per the germline V gene, CDR1 is ENHRY and CDR2 is SYGVKD. The CDR3 runs to 12 residues. V lost 7 bases and J lost 0, with 7 bases in between. CDR3 DNA: TGTGCCATCACGTCTAGCTCCTACGAGCAGTACTTC. Translating gives CAITSSSYEQYF.

This chain joins TRBV7-9 and TRBJ1-5; no definite D call. V was clipped by 3 bases and J by 5 bases, with 11 bases between them. In germline, CDR1 is SEHNR, CDR2 FQNEAQ (reference sequence). The CDR3 totals 14 residues. CDR3 sequence: CASSFMAGDQPQHF. The DNA for the CDR3 is TGTGCCAGCAGCTTCATGGCAGGCGATCAGCCCCAGCATTTT.

The rearrangement uses TRBV19 and TRBJ1-2; no firm D call. Deletions cut 7 bases from V and 0 bases from J, with 12 bases between. CDR3 size: 14 residues. Germline-derived CDR1 and CDR2 are LNHDA and SQIVND (reference sequence). CDR3 residues: CASTPPSPNYGYTF. The CDR3 nucleotides are TGTGCCAGTACCCCCCCTAGCCCTAACTATGGCTACACCTTC.

The chain couples TRBV19 to TRBJ1-5, with a weak D call TRBD1 (5 bases). CDR1 LNHDA and CDR2 SQIVND come from the germline V gene (reference sequence). Trimming left V 1 base short and J 4 bases short, with 14 bases between. The CDR3 loop spans 16 amino acids. CDR3 amino acids: CASSIVRGLANQPQHF. In nucleotides, the CDR3 is TGTGCCAGTAGTATAGTTCGGGGCTTGGCAAATCAGCCCCAGCATTTT. Full variable domain (outside the CDR3, taken from reference TRBV19 and TRBJ1-5): DGGITQSPKYLFRKEGQNVTLSCEQNLNHDAMYWYRQDPGQGLRLIYYSQIVNDFQKGDIAEGYSVSREKKESFPLTVTSAQKNPTAFYLCASSIVRGLANQPQHFGDGTRLSIL.

This chain links TRBV30 with TRBJ2-7, with D unresolved. The germline gives CDR1 GTSNPN, CDR2 SVGIG (reference sequence). V dropped 5 bases and J dropped 0 bases, with 20 bases sitting between them. The CDR3 runs to 16 residues. As DNA, the CDR3 is TGTGCCTGGGACGGGCAAACCAGGTTTAGCTCCTACGAGCAGTACTTC. Translating gives CAWDGQTRFSSYEQYF.

This chain connects TRBV9 to TRBJ2-7, with 9 bases aligning to TRBD1. The CDR3 is 15 residues long. V was clipped by 0 bases and J by 1 base; unmatched bases: 2. Germline V gives CDR1 SGDLS, CDR2 YYNGEE. CDR3 nucleotide sequence: TGTGCCAGCAGCGTAGGACAGGGGGTATCCTACGAGCAGTACTTC. The encoded protein is CASSVGQGVSYEQYF. The full variable domain, its missing parts supplied by reference TRBV9 and TRBJ2-7, is DSGVTQTPKHLITATGQRVTLRCSPRSGDLSVYWYQQSLDQGLQFLIQYYNGEERAKGNILERFSAQQFPDLHSELNLSSLELGDSALYFCASSVGQGVSYEQYFGPGTRLTVT.

This clone has only a few counts. This chain connects TRBV2 to TRBJ2-7; 7 bases match TRBD2. Germline CDR1 SNHLY, CDR2 FYNNEI. The CDR3 is 12 residues long. After removal of 8 bases from V and 5 bases from J, the junction contained 6 bases not matched to a gene. CDR3 sequence reads: CASRGLADEQYF. The CDR3 nucleotides are TGTGCCAGCCGCGGGCTAGCGGACGAGCAGTACTTC.

The chain combines TRBV6-5 with TRBJ1-1; no definite D call. The germline V and J ends were trimmed by 6 bases and 1 base, with 12 bases remaining between them. Germline V gene sequence: CDR1 MNHEY, CDR2 SVGAGI. This CDR3 is built from 14 residues. CDR3 in amino acids: CASRPRQKNTEAFF. The CDR3 region has the DNA TGTGCCAGCAGACCCCGTCAGAAGAACACTGAAGCTTTCTTT.